The 12 T cell receptor beta chains below all came from one sample that was sequenced in a study of CD8 T cells in ankylosing spondylitis (dated by TCRdb to about 2017). The library was prepared using 5' RACE. The instrument given in TCRdb is Illumina HiSeq 2500. The public reads were reprocessed in TCRdb via fastp at Q25 and MiXCR, keeping in-frame beta chains. Identical CDR3 protein sequences are pooled into one entry, listed with their most common genes and DNA. This sample holds some 220,000 distinct CDR3 sequences; over 7% were observed only once. Of the sample, around 4.8% falls within the top ten clones. Sequenced material: blood, either unsorted or a sorted T cell fraction (not recorded which). These receptor sequences come from a female donor with ankylosing spondylitis or in good health (not recorded which).

This clonotype was counted many times. The genes are TRBV9 and TRBJ2-3, with 7 bases that match TRBD2. CDR3 length: 14 amino acids. Germline values: CDR1 SGDLS, CDR2 YYNGEE. V was clipped by 2 bases and J by 1 base; unmatched bases: 1. CDR3 region: CASSVTSGTDTQYF. CDR3 sequence (DNA): TGTGCCAGCAGCGTTACTAGCGGCACAGATACGCAGTATTTT.

The chain links TRBV14 to TRBJ2-2; D tentatively fits TRBD1 or TRBD2 (5 bases each). The CDR3 contains 15 residues. The germline CDR1 and CDR2 sequences are SGHDN and FVKESK. The ends were cut back, 3 bases at V and 6 bases at J, with 14 bases in the middle. The CDR3 DNA sequence: TGTGCCAGCAGCCAGGGGACCCCCGGTGCCGGGGAGCTGTTTTTT. Translated, it gives CASSQGTPGAGELFF.

V usage is TRBV19 and J usage is TRBJ2-7, with D perhaps TRBD1 (10 bases). V was clipped by 6 bases and J by 5 bases, with 38 bases between them. CDR1 is LNHDA and CDR2 is SQIVND in the germline V gene (reference sequence). This CDR3 contains 21 residues. CDR3 nucleotide sequence: TGTGCCAGTAGAATGGGACAGGGGTCCCCGCGAGGTAGCGGGAGAAACCACGAGCAGTACTTC. Protein product: CASRMGQGSPRGSGRNHEQYF.

This clonotype has a handful of counts. Given a much more abundant clone one base away, this may be a read error. The chain joins TRBV18 to TRBJ1-1; D is uncertain. CDR3 length: 10 residues. Trimming removed 6 bases from V and 3 bases from J, with 2 bases in between. CDR1 KGHSH and CDR2 LQKENI come from the germline V gene. Here the CDR3 reads CASSDTEAFF. The DNA of the CDR3 is TGTGCCAGCTCCGACACTGAAGCTTTCTTT. Full variable domain (outside the CDR3, taken from reference TRBV18 and TRBJ1-1): NAGVMQNPRHLVRRRGQEARLRCSPMKGHSHVYWYRQLPEEGLKFMVYLQKENIIDESGMPKERFSAEFPKEGPSILRIQQVVRGDSAAYFCASSDTEAFFGQGTRLTVV.

As regards this clonotype: Possible read error: a much larger clone is one base away. Because the CDR3 is missing its conserved closing phenylalanine or tryptophan, this is likely a read error. The chain employs TRBV29-1 and TRBJ1-2, with 9 bases aligning to TRBD1. CDR3 length: 15 residues. V lost 7 bases, J lost 6 bases, and 15 bases stayed unmatched. CDR1 is SQVTM and CDR2 is ANQGSEA in the germline V gene. The CDR3 region has the DNA TGCAGCGCTGGGACAGGGTCTATGGCTATCAATGGCTACACCCTC. Translated: CSAGTGSMAINGYTL.

This clonotype showed up many times. This sequence joins TRBV7-8 and TRBJ2-1; D may be TRBD1 or TRBD2 (5 bases each). The length of the CDR3 is 16 residues. Germline CDR1 reads SGHVS; CDR2 reads FQNEAQ. V was pared by 5 bases and J by 9 bases, with 23 bases between. CDR3: CASSPPSGRPPSEQFF. The DNA for the CDR3 is TGTGCCAGCAGCCCCCCATCGGGACGCCCTCCTAGTGAGCAGTTCTTC.

The table lists this clonotype with many counts. V is TRBV12-5 and J is TRBJ1-4, with 12 bases identical to TRBD1. With 2 bases clipped from V and 1 base from J, the junction kept 8 bases outside the gene matches. Germline V gene data show CDR1 as LGHNT and CDR2 as FRNRAP. The length of the CDR3 is 19 residues. As DNA, the CDR3 is TGTGCTAGTGGTTTGTCACGGGACAGGGGGCATGAAACTAATGAAAAACTGTTTTTT. Its protein product is CASGLSRDRGHETNEKLFF.

Many counts were recorded for this clonotype. The rearrangement links TRBV7-9 to TRBJ1-1; 9 bases line up with TRBD1. V dropped 5 bases and J dropped 4; count of bases not matched to a gene: 5. Germline values: CDR1 SEHNR, CDR2 FQNEAQ (reference sequence). The CDR3 contains 14 residues. CDR3 region: CASSLQGASTEAFF. CDR3 nucleotides: TGTGCCAGCAGCCTACAGGGGGCCAGCACTGAAGCTTTCTTT.

The chain recombines TRBV7-2 with TRBJ1-2, with 8 bases that match TRBD1. CDR1 SGHTA and CDR2 FQGNSA come from the germline V gene. The CDR3 is 15 amino acids. Unmatched junction bases numbered 13, after V lost 8 bases and J lost 5 bases. The CDR3: CASRTGSGGGYGYTF. In DNA, the CDR3 is TGTGCCAGCCGGACAGGGTCCGGAGGCGGGTATGGCTACACCTTC.

This clonotype was observed at least ten times. The chain combines TRBV5-1 with TRBJ2-3; the D gene is possibly TRBD2 (6 bases). Trimming removed 4 bases from V and 4 bases from J, with 19 bases in between. CDR3 length: 16 residues. Germline V gene data show CDR1 as SGHRS and CDR2 as YFSETQ. The CDR3 nucleotides read TGCGCCAGCAGCCCCGAGGAGCGGGCCTTCCCAGATACGCAGTATTTT. Translating it yields CASSPEERAFPDTQYF. The variable domain in full, completed from reference TRBV5-1 and TRBJ2-3, reads KAGVTQTPRYLIKTRGQQVTLSCSPISGHRSVSWYQQTPGQGLQFLFEYFSETQRNKGNFPGRFSGRQFSNSRSEMNVSTLELGDSALYLCASSPEERAFPDTQYFGPGTRLTVL.

This clonotype was seen repeatedly, ten times or more. This chain joins TRBV28 and TRBJ1-3; D is unresolved. CDR3 length equals 16 residues. Germline V gene lookup returns CDR1 MDHEN and CDR2 SYDVKM. V gave up 5 bases and J gave up 4 bases, with 18 bases separating them. DNA of the CDR3: TGTGCCAGCAGTCCGCCCTGGGTCTTTACGGGAAACACCATATATTTT. Translated: CASSPPWVFTGNTIYF.

This clonotype occurred many times. J is TRBJ2-1 and V is TRBV20-1, with 8 bases lining up with TRBD2. The CDR3 extends over 14 amino acids. Germline values: CDR1 DFQATT, CDR2 SNEGSKA (reference sequence). V gave up 5 bases and J gave up 9 bases; unmatched junction bases: 12. CDR3 residues: CSAGTSGLGGEQFF. The CDR3 nucleotides are TGCAGTGCTGGTACTAGCGGCCTAGGAGGTGAGCAGTTCTTC.